Only a few counts were recorded for the clone carrying this TCR beta chain. Its antigen is not identified. Regions amplified from RNA transcripts were the TCR beta CDR3 regions. The TCR CDR3 first-round RT-PCR relied on the HTBI primer set. TCRdb passed the multiplex PCR reads through MiXCR, listing each CDR3 protein once. The sample yields roughly 570,000 distinct CDR3 sequences, less than 20% seen once. The data are from a study of T cells in Graves' hyperthyroidism and ophthalmopathy. Points from the study as a whole: Classification by a 13 V-J model distinguished ophthalmopathy from stable hyperthyroidism. Peripheral blood also featured most of the thyroid clonotypes expanded above 0.001.

The study left out patients who had uncontrolled infection, other autoimmune disease, pregnancy or lactation. A roughly 9.1 ml volume of fresh peripheral blood provided the PBMCs. Germline assignment: CDR1 SGHTS and CDR2 YDEGEE. The CDR3 is 15 residues long. With 1 base removed from V and 9 bases from J, the gap between germline ends came to 17 bases. This sequence was found in a woman in her 30s with Graves' hyperthyroidism. The rearrangement links TRBV5-8 to TRBJ2-1; D is possibly TRBD2 (7 bases). The sample comprised blood. The CDR3 region is CASSLTDSGGFEQFF. CDR3 DNA: TGTGCCAGCAGCTTGACAGACTCGGGGGGCTTTGAGCAGTTCTTC.